A selection of T cell receptor beta chains follows, all from one sample in a study of blood T cell repertoires in COVID-19. TCRdb keeps only in-frame clones here, not all; method: immunoSEQ multiplex PCR. The table has roughly 200,000 clones, 75% to 95% seen once. Sequencing was performed on peripheral blood. Receptors originate from a middle-aged man with acute or convalescent COVID-19. Both conserved end residues are part of each CDR3. D genes are given only for firm matches. Only some rows state a clone size, as once, few, many or a class for expanded clones.

size	J	D	V	CDR3	DNA
.	TRBJ2-5	TRBD2	TRBV28	CASSLRGGGETQYF	TGTGCCAGCAGTTTACGCGGGGGAGGAGAGACCCAGTACTTC
.	TRBJ2-5	.	TRBV4-1	CASRATFLRDLQETQYF	TGCGCCAGCAGGGCGACCTTCCTGCGGGACTTGCAAGAGACCCAGTACTTC
.	TRBJ2-1	TRBD2	TRBV6-6	CASSSLANEQFF	TGTGCCAGCAGTTCACTAGCGAATGAGCAGTTCTTC
.	TRBJ2-2	TRBD2	TRBV7-6	CASRAGGGTSTGELFF	TGTGCCAGCAGGGCCGGGGGGGGTACGAGCACCGGGGAGCTGTTTTTT
.	TRBJ1-2	.	TRBV9	CASSVGNRVYGYTF	TGTGCCAGCAGCGTAGGAAACAGGGTCTATGGCTACACCTTC
once	TRBJ2-1	.	TRBV7-6	CASSSITGYNEQFF	TGTGCCAGCAGCTCCATAACAGGGTACAATGAGCAGTTCTTC
.	TRBJ2-1	.	TRBV28	CASSPGGKPGEQFF	TGTGCCAGCAGTCCCGGAGGGAAGCCTGGGGAGCAGTTCTTC
.	TRBJ2-7	TRBD2	TRBV2	CASSLAAGGDYEQYF	TGTGCCAGCAGCCTAGCAGCGGGAGGGGACTACGAGCAGTACTTC
.	TRBJ2-1	TRBD2	TRBV30	CAWIPPLAGVRYEQFF	TGTGCCTGGATCCCGCCCCTAGCGGGGGTTAGATATGAGCAGTTCTTC
.	TRBJ2-2	.	TRBV25-1	CASRLQGTGELFF	TGTGCCAGCAGGTTACAGGGTACCGGGGAGCTGTTTTTT